Sequencing of this T cell receptor (beta chain) was carried out in a study of blood T cell repertoires in COVID-19. Background on the study: Samples taken during acute and convalescent COVID-19 were collected in the United States, Italy and Spain.

Per the original data handling: Using reference gene primer amplification, nucleated cell counts were estimated. Generated by immunoSEQ multiplex PCR, the TCRdb table keeps only in-frame clones and is missing some. Clone size and V and J calls were adopted from that table, with D and trimming inferred from the DNA. The sample contains 40,000 to 60,000 clones, about 92% of which appear only once. In germline, CDR1 is MDHEN, CDR2 SYDVKM. V lost 3 bases and J 2 bases, leaving 14 bases between the germline ends. The CDR3 is 15 residues long. The sample taken for sequencing was peripheral blood. V gene TRBV28 combines with J gene TRBJ2-7, with D tentatively TRBD1 (6 bases). The TCR was taken from a man aged 55 to 70 with COVID-19, enrolled during active disease. CDR3 nucleotides: TGTGCCAGCAGTTTTTCGTGGACAGAGCCCTACGAGCAGTACTTC. Translating gives CASSFSWTEPYEQYF.